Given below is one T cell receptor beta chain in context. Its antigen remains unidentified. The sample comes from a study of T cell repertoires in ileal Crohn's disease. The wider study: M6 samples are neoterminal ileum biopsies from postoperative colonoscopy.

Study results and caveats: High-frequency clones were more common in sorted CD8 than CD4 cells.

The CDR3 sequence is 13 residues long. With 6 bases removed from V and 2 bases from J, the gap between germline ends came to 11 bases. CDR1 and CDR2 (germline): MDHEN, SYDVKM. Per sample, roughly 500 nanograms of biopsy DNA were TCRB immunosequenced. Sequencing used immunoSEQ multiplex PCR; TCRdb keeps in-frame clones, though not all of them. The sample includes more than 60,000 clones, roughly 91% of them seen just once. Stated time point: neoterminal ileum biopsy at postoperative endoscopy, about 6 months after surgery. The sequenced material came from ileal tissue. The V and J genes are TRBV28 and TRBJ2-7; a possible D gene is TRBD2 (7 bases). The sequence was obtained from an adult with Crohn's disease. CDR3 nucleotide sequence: TGTGCCAGCAGCGAAGGGGGGGCCTACGAGCAGTACGTC. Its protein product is CASSEGGAYEQYV.